Sequencing of this T cell receptor (beta chain) was carried out in a study of cytomegalovirus exposure and HLA in healthy donors. On the study more broadly: Unique TCRs from HLA-typed donors, 70 million to 100 million of them, were held in an early data release. The study, taken as a whole, reports: Reportedly, HLA-A and HLA-B alleles of most subjects were accurately predicted from TCR beta. Some V segments could not be told apart, so they were left out, TRBV6-2 and TRBV6-3 among them. Later analysis found that TCR beta chains associated with HLA were more clonally expanded than other, equally common chains.

Primers: 60 Vbeta forward and 13 Jbeta reverse. TCRdb keeps only in-frame clones here, not all; method: immunoSEQ multiplex PCR. The repertoire holds some 40,000 clones, with roughly 50% as singletons. Germline V lookup: CDR1 SGDLS, CDR2 YYNGEE. CDR3 length: 16 amino acids. Trimming at V came to 3 bases and at J to 3 bases, leaving 6 bases not matched to a gene. This clone has just one count. Its antigen is unidentified. This TCR was recovered from a woman between 35 and 50 years old in good health and CMV-seropositive. V gene TRBV9 combines with J gene TRBJ1-6; TRBD1 aligns across 7 bases. The sample comprised PBMCs. Written as DNA, the CDR3 is TGTGCCAGCAGCGCCGGTCCAGGGGGCTATAATTCACCCCTCCACTTT. Its translation: CASSAGPGGYNSPLHF.